This is a list of T cell receptor beta chains from one sample in a study of patients and donors after allogeneic stem cell transplantation. TCRdb used MiXCR to reprocess the RT-PCR reads, holding one entry per CDR3 protein. The data hold about 960,000 distinct CDR3 sequences, with roughly 18% observed a single time. The sequenced material came from blood, either unsorted or a sorted T cell fraction (not recorded which). Receptors were obtained from a human donor who was either an allogeneic HSCT recipient or a stem cell or donor lymphocyte infusion donor (not recorded which). It is not recorded whose cells these are; they may come from a transplant donor. Each CDR3 is given with its conserved first and last residue. A D gene is named only where the DNA matches it firmly. Clone size is stated in some rows and not others, as once, few, many or a class when expanded.

len	abundance	v_gene	j_gene	d_gene	CDR3nt	CDR3aa
16	few	TRBV3-1	TRBJ2-3	-	TGTGCCAGCAGCCAATCCGTCGGGTCCGGCGCAGATACGCAGTATTTT	CASSQSVGSGADTQYF
16	few	TRBV7-2	TRBJ2-7	TRBD2	TGTGCCAGCAGGCGAACTAGCGGGAGGGGGACCTACGAGCAGTACTTC	CASRRTSGRGTYEQYF
17	many	TRBV12-3/TRBV12-4	TRBJ1-5	TRBD1	TGTGCCAGCAGTTTAGGGACAGGGAATCTACGCAATCAGCCCCAGCATTTT	CASSLGTGNLRNQPQHF
15	-	TRBV12-3/TRBV12-4	TRBJ2-7	-	TGTGCCAGCAGGACCGGACAGCCGGATTCCTACGAGCAGTACTTC	CASRTGQPDSYEQYF
13	-	TRBV7-9	TRBJ2-5	-	TGTGCCAGCAGCTTACCCATTCCGGAGACCCAGTACTTC	CASSLPIPETQYF
14	-	TRBV5-1	TRBJ2-5	-	TGCGCCAGCAGCGTGGAGGAGGGGCGGGAGACCCAGTACTTC	CASSVEEGRETQYF
19	-	TRBV14	TRBJ2-2	TRBD1	TGTGCCAGCAGCCAAGCGCCCACAGGGGCCCCTACTTTCACCGGGGAGCTGTTTTTT	CASSQAPTGAPTFTGELFF
13	few	TRBV12-3/TRBV12-4	TRBJ1-4	-	TGTGCCAGCAGTTTGGGAGGTTATGAAAAACTGTTTTTT	CASSLGGYEKLFF
14	once	TRBV6-1	TRBJ2-5	TRBD1	TGTGCCAGCAGTGTACAGGGGAACGGAGAGATCCAGTACTTC	CASSVQGNGEIQYF
14	many	TRBV5-1	TRBJ1-1	TRBD1	TGCGCCAGCAGCTTGGACGACAGGGGGACTGAAGCTTTCTTT	CASSLDDRGTEAFF
17	-	TRBV24-1	TRBJ2-5	TRBD2	TGTGCCACCAGTGATTTGAGGACTAGCGGAAGCCAAGAGACCCAGTACTTC	CATSDLRTSGSQETQYF
15	-	TRBV5-6	TRBJ2-5	-	TGTGCCAGCAGCGGGGGACATAAGGGAAGAGAGACCCAGTACTTC	CASSGGHKGRETQYF
16	-	TRBV15	TRBJ2-2	TRBD2	TGTGCCACCAGCCGACCGAGCGGGGGGGGGACCGGGGAGCTGTTTTTT	CATSRPSGGGTGELFF
14	-	TRBV6-5	TRBJ1-1	-	TGTGCCAGCAGTTACTCGAAGGGGCTGACTGAAGCTTTCTTT	CASSYSKGLTEAFF
19	-	TRBV5-1	TRBJ2-2	TRBD2	TGCGCCAGCAGCCCTCGGGACAGACGGACTAGCGGGAAGACCGGGGAGCTGTTTTTT	CASSPRDRRTSGKTGELFF
12	-	TRBV12-3/TRBV12-4	TRBJ2-5	-	TGTGCCAGCACAGGTATCCGAGAGACCCAGTACTTC	CASTGIRETQYF
15	many	TRBV20-1	TRBJ2-5	-	TGCAGTGCGGTGAGGGTGGTTCCGGGAAAAGAGACCCAGTACTTC	CSAVRVVPGKETQYF
17	-	TRBV7-9	TRBJ1-4	-	TGTGCCAGCAGCTTAGAAATAGGCCCAGGGATAAATGAAAAACTGTTTTTT	CASSLEIGPGINEKLFF
16	many	TRBV12-3/TRBV12-4	TRBJ1-3	-	TGTGCCAGCAGTTTAAACAGGCCTAGTTCTGGAAACACCATATATTTT	CASSLNRPSSGNTIYF
15	-	TRBV25-1	TRBJ2-1	TRBD2	TGTGCCAGCAGTGATCCGGGACTAGGGAGCAATGAGCAGTTCTTC	CASSDPGLGSNEQFF
14	-	TRBV4-3	TRBJ2-3	-	TGCGCCAGCAGCCAAGCTGGCCGGTTTGATACGCAGTATTTT	CASSQAGRFDTQYF
16	few	TRBV12-3/TRBV12-4	TRBJ1-2	-	TGTGCCAGCAGTTTAACGGGGCTCACCGGGCCGGATGGCTACACCTTC	CASSLTGLTGPDGYTF
11	few	TRBV10-3	TRBJ2-5	-	TGTGCCACGGGGGAACAAGAGACCCAGTACTTC	CATGEQETQYF
14	-	TRBV5-1	TRBJ2-3	-	TGCGCCAGCAGCTTGACAGGGATAGAGGATACGCAGTATTTT	CASSLTGIEDTQYF